This T cell receptor (beta chain) appears in the sequencing data of a study of T cell changes during pregnancy in multiple sclerosis. Profiling relied on immunoSEQ multiplex PCR, and the TCRdb table lists in-frame clones only, not all of them. The sample records 50,000 or so clones, over 85% being singletons. This CDR3 region has 13 residues. The V end lost 6 bases, the J end lost 4 bases, and 13 bases lay between the germline ends. CDR1 and CDR2 from the germline V gene are SNHLY and FYNNEI. V is TRBV2 and J is TRBJ2-7, with D maybe TRBD2 (7 bases). The receptor's source is a female donor with multiple sclerosis, enrolled in a pregnancy study. The specimen comprised CD8+ T cells from peripheral blood mononuclear cells, sampled after pregnancy. The CDR3: CASRGGQRYEQYF. The DNA of the CDR3 is TGTGCCAGCAGGGGGGGGCAGAGGTACGAGCAGTACTTC.